This record covers a single TCR beta chain. Its antigen remains unidentified. The stimulus was an HIV-1 Gag 15-mer peptide pool, 0.95 to 1 ug/peptide/mL. CD40L-negative CD69-negative CD45RO-high memory CD4+ T cells were sorted as populations depleted of antigen-responding cells. The sample is drawn from a study of persistence of HIV-infected CD4 T cells. About the research overall: A couple of participants gave one leukapheresis sample; others gave up to about 180 mL blood repeatedly.

Sequencing used immunoSEQ version 4 in survey mode. TCRdb's copy holds only in-frame clones and misses some; the assay was immunoSEQ multiplex PCR. The top ten clones hold roughly 5.4% of a sample with about 36,000 clones, more than 75% of them seen once. Sequencing used cultured CD4+ T cells from PBMCs, obtained from a patient who received antiretroviral therapy. This TCR was sampled from an adult with HIV. The donor label of this sample is uncertain.

The CDR3, as DNA: TGTGCCACCAGTGAGGGGAAAATGGATGGCTACACCTTC. Amino acids: CATSEGKMDGYTF. This chain joins TRBV24-1 and TRBJ1-2; D not certain. Trimming stripped 4 bases from V and 6 bases from J, with 11 bases between. The CDR3 runs 13 residues. CDR1 and CDR2 (germline): KGHDR, SFDVKD.